A selection of T cell receptor beta chains follows, all from one sample in a study of blood T cell repertoires in COVID-19. Profiled with immunoSEQ multiplex PCR; TCRdb holds only in-frame clones, not every one. There are about 280,000 clones in the sample; roughly 89% occur only once, and about 3% lies in the top ten. Sequencing was carried out using peripheral blood. These receptors were collected from a woman between 25 and 40 years old with active or convalescent COVID-19. Both conserved end residues are part of each CDR3.

v_call	j_call	cdr3_aa
TRBV5-4	TRBJ1-1	CASSPAGRGTEAFF
TRBV27	TRBJ1-2	CATSPGQGIYGYTF
TRBV28	TRBJ2-5	CASRGGGTPRVAQETQYF
TRBV5-5	TRBJ2-2	CASSLDRSGVTVRTGELFF
TRBV7-2	TRBJ1-2	CASSFGNNYGYTF
TRBV5-5	TRBJ1-5	CASSPRAGGQPQHF
TRBV21-1	TRBJ2-5	CASSMTGGGGDGPETQYF
TRBV27	TRBJ2-1	CASSLEGSSYNEQFF
TRBV5-6	TRBJ2-5	CASSSSSGGAWTQYF
TRBV9	TRBJ2-7	CASSGEGHEQYF
TRBV20-1	TRBJ1-1	CSPPLAFF
TRBV6-5	TRBJ2-3	CASRPRSTSTDTQYF
TRBV12-3/TRBV12-4	TRBJ1-5	CASSLRSGQPQHF